This TCR beta chain was obtained from a study of Ad26.COV2.S vaccination and SARS-CoV-2 variants (dated by TCRdb to the early 2020s). Notes on the research overall: Donors in the vaccine arm were drawn from COV1001, a phase I-IIa trial of Ad26.COV2.S in healthy adults that was multicentre, randomized, double-blind and placebo-controlled. Ad26.COV2.S was administered intramuscularly at a dose of 5x10^10 or 1x10^11 viral particles, either as one shot or as two shots given 56 days apart. The specificity and breadth of SARS-CoV-2-reactive T cell receptors after Ad26.COV2.S vaccination were assessed by TCRbeta repertoire sequencing. The TCR-sequenced set comprised around 30 samples: roughly 19 Ad26.COV2.S vaccine recipients, 5 placebo recipients and 8 SARS-CoV-2 convalescent individuals. Trial participants were randomized into five groups of five, in which low-dose or high-dose Ad26.COV2.S was given once or twice, or placebo was given on both occasions. Investigators did not know the trial group allocation while performing experiments and assessing outcomes.

TCRbeta CDR3 regions were sequenced with the immunoSEQ Assay. After extraction, genomic DNA underwent amplification by bias-controlled multiplex PCR, followed by high-throughput sequencing. The source study handled its data this way. To quantify the absolute abundance of every unique TCRbeta CDR3 region, sequences were collapsed and filtered. T cell fraction was estimated by normalizing TCRbeta template counts to usable DNA, with usable DNA measured through amplification of reference genes found in all nucleated cells. Repertoire TCRs were annotated as SARS-CoV-2-specific by exact matching of V gene, CDR3 amino acid sequence and J gene to a known reactive TCR set. The reference SARS-CoV-2 TCR set was obtained from MIRA and was filtered for enrichment in COVID-19-positive ImmuneCODE repertoires, whereby public or cross-reactive TCRs were removed. Drawing on the MIRA antigens, annotated TCRs were analysed further at the level of specific ORF or position within ORF. Breadth was defined as the number of annotated unique rearrangements divided by the total number of unique productive rearrangements, and depth was defined as the summed frequency of the annotated unique rearrangements. Two-sided Wilcoxon rank-sum tests were applied when comparing TCR breadth between groups. Sourced from immuneACCESS, this table was stored by TCRdb with only in-frame sequences that have V and J called. A share of the clones is absent; for the studies checked, an unresolved V gene accounts for under half, and the remainder has no known explanation. The D gene and trimming were derived from the DNA, and the V and J assignments and clone size from that table. The sample profile shows roughly 700,000 clones; around 92% of them were found once. The ten most abundant clones make up over 1.3% of the sample.

V loses 0 bases of germline sequence and J loses 1 base, and the interval between the two ends is 11 bases. The germline V gene yields SGHDN for CDR1 and FVKESK for CDR2. From cysteine to phenylalanine, the CDR3 is 16 amino acids long. The retained sequence is limited to the CDR3, 48 bases, with the frame set at the first base. On the study overall, not on this receptor specifically: Vaccine and placebo recipients had similar non-spike TCR breadth, a finding consistent with the vaccine containing only spike. The authors noted that total T cell responses may have been underestimated by the TCR breadth and depth analyses. Ad26.COV2.S recipients had higher spike-specific TCR breadth than placebo recipients (P = 0.0014). After vaccination, substantial breadth of spike-specific CD8+ and CD4+ T cell responses was reported. Comparing responses between vaccine doses or regimens was not something the study was powered to do.

About this clone: Its antigen is still unknown. Base qualities are not recorded, but no much larger clone differs from it by a single base.

Per the publication, the treatment or condition label means: 19 received Ad26.COV2.S at low or high dose, single or two shots; 5 received placebo; per-sample allocation not given. Repertoires of vaccine and placebo recipients were sequenced from samples collected on day 63 after the first injection. Between 29 July and 7 August 2020, Cohort 1b enrolled approximately 26 adults aged 18-55 years at one site in Boston, USA. Ad26.COV2.S was a replication-incompetent adenovirus type 26 vector expressing a prefusion-stabilized SARS-CoV-2 spike protein from the original Wuhan strain. The sample was peripheral blood, taken in a trial of Ad26.COV2.S vaccine versus placebo. In this chain, TRBV14 is recombined with TRBJ2-3; the D segment cannot be called with confidence. This receptor was taken from a person aged 18-65 years who received the Ad26.COV2.S COVID-19 vaccine or a placebo. The CDR3 sequence is CASSQDGGKGTDTQYF. The bases read TGTGCCAGCAGCCAAGATGGCGGTAAAGGCACAGATACGCAGTATTTT.